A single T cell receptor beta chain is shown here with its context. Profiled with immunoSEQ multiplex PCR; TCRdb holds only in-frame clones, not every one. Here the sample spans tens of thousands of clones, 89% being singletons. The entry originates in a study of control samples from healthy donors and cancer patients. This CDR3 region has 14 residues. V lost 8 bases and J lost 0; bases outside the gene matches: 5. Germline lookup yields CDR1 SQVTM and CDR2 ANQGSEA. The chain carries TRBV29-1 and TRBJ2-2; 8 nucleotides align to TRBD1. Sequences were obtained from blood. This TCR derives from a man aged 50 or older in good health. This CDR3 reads CSTKQGANTGELFF. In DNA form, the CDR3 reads TGCAGCACCAAACAGGGGGCGAACACCGGGGAGCTGTTTTTT.